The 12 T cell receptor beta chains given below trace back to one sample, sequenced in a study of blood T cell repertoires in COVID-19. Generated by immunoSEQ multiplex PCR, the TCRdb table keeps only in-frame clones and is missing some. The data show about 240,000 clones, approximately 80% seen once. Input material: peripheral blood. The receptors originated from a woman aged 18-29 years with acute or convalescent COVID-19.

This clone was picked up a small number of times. The CDR3 DNA sequence: TGTGCCAGCTCGCTCCGACAGGGGGGGTACGAGCAGTACTTC. Protein sequence: CASSLRQGGYEQYF. The chain links TRBV18 to TRBJ2-7; 9 positions match TRBD1. The length of the CDR3 is 14 residues. The V and J ends lost 6 bases and 4 bases, in that order; junction bases with no gene match: 7. The germline V gene encodes CDR1 KGHSH and CDR2 LQKENI.

This CDR3 is CASRKTGGSNQPQHF. CDR3 DNA: TGTGCCAGTAGAAAAACAGGGGGGAGCAATCAGCCCCAGCATTTT. The genes are TRBV19 and TRBJ1-5; 8 positions match TRBD1. Germline V gene data show CDR1 as LNHDA and CDR2 as SQIVND (reference sequence). This CDR3 has 15 amino acids. After removal of 6 bases from V and 1 base from J, the junction contained 5 bases not matched to a gene.

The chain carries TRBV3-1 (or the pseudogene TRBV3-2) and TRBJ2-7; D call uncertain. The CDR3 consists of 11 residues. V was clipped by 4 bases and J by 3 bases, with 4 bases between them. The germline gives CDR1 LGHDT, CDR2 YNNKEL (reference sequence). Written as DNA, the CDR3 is TGTGCCAGCAGCCTTAACTACGAGCAGTACTTC. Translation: CASSLNYEQYF.

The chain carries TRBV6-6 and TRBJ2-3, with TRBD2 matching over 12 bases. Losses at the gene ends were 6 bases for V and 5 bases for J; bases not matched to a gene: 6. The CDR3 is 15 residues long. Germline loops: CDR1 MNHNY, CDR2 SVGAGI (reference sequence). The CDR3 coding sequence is TGTGCCAGCAGAGCTAGCGGGAGGGGGGGAGATACGCAGTATTTT. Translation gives CASRASGRGGDTQYF.

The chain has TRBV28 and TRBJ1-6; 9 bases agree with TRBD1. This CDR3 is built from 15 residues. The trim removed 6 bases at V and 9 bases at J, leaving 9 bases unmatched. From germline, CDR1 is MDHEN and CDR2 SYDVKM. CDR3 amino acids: CASSRDRAVSSPLHF. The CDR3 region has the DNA TGTGCCAGCAGCAGGGACAGGGCCGTCAGTTCACCCCTCCACTTT. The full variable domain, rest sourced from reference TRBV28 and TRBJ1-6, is DVKVTQSSRYLVKRTGEKVFLECVQDMDHENMFWYRQDPGLGLRLIYFSYDVKMKEKGDIPEGYSVSREKKERFSLILESASTNQTSMYLCASSRDRAVSSPLHFGNGTRLTVT.

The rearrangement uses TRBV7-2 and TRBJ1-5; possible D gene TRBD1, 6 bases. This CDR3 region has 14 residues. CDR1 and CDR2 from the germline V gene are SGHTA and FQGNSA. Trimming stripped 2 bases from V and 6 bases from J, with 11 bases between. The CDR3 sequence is CASSLSRGAQPQHF. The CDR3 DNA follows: TGTGCCAGCAGCTTAAGCAGGGGAGCTCAGCCCCAGCATTTT.

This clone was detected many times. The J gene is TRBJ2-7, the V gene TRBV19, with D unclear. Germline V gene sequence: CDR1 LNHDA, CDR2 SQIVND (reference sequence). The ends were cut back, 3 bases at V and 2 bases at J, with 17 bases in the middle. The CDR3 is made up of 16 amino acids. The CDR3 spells CASSISFPTNAYEQYF. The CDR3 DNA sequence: TGTGCCAGTAGTATCTCCTTTCCGACAAATGCCTACGAGCAGTACTTC.

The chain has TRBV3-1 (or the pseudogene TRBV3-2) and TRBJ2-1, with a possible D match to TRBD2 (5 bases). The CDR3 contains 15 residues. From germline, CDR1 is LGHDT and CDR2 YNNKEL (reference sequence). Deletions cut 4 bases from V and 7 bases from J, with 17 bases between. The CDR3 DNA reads TGTGCCAGCAGCCGTTGGGCTAGCCGTAATAATGAGCAGTTCTTC. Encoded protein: CASSRWASRNNEQFF.

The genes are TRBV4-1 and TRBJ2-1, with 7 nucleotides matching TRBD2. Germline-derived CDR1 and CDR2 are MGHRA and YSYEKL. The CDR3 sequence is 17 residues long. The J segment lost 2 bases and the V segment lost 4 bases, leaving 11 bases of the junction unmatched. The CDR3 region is CASSPLLRELPYNEQFF. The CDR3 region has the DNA TGCGCCAGCAGCCCGCTATTGCGGGAGCTCCCCTACAATGAGCAGTTCTTC.

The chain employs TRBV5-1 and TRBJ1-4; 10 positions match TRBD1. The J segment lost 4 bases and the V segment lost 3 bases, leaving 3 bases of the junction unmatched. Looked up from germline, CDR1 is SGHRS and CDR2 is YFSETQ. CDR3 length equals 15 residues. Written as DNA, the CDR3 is TGCGCCAGCAGCTCGGGACAGGGGATTAATGAAAAACTGTTTTTT. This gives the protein CASSSGQGINEKLFF.

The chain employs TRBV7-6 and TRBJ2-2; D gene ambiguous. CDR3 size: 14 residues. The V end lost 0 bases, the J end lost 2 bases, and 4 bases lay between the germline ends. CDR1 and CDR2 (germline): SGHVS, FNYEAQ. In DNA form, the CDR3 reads TGTGCCAGCAGCTTAGCCCAAAACACCGGGGAGCTGTTTTTT. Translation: CASSLAQNTGELFF.

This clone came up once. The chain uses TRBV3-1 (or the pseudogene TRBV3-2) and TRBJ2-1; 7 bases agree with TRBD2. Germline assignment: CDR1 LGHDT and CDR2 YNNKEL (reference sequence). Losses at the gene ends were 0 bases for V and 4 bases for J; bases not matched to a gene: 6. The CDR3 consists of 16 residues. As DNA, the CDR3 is TGTGCCAGCAGCCAAGATCCTAGCGGTCGGTACAATGAGCAGTTCTTC. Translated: CASSQDPSGRYNEQFF.